This T cell receptor beta chain was sequenced for a study of T cells after somatic rescue of genetic block. The protocol was immunoSEQ multiplex PCR, while the TCRdb copy is restricted to in-frame clones and leaves out a portion. The repertoire includes 70,000 or so clones, roughly nine tenths of them detected once, and 3% sits in the top ten. Material: peripheral blood mononuclear cells (PBMCs). This TCR came from a man between 35 and 55 years old.

DNA for the CDR3: TGCGCCAGCAGCCACCCGGGAGGTGCATACGAGCAGTACTTC. Encoded protein: CASSHPGGAYEQYF. The V gene is TRBV4-1, the J gene TRBJ2-7; 7 bases align to TRBD2. J lost 4 bases, V lost 3 bases, and 6 bases had no gene match. The CDR3 totals 14 residues. Germline lookup yields CDR1 MGHRA and CDR2 YSYEKL.